Shown below are 14 T cell receptor beta chains from a single sample sequenced in a study of T-cell reconstitution after alpha-beta-depleted transplantation in children. The authors prepared the TCRbeta library with unique molecular identifiers. TCRdb re-derived calls from the PCR reads in MiXCR, one entry per CDR3 protein. The sample includes a few hundred thousand distinct CDR3 sequences, around 15% seen only once; the top ten take just under 30%. The material was PBMCs, mostly from graft donor cells, obtained 360 days after TCRalphabeta/CD19-depleted stem cell transplant. The receptors here all came from a boy under three years old who had a stem cell transplant for Wiskott-Aldrich syndrome, so the T cells may come from the graft donor.

The chain uses TRBV7-9 and TRBJ1-6, with TRBD1 matching over 7 bases. V shed 6 bases and J 6 bases; nucleotides not matched to a gene: 8. This CDR3 has 15 residues. Germline V gene sequence: CDR1 SEHNR, CDR2 FQNEAQ (reference sequence). CDR3 in DNA: TGTGCCAGCAGTTCTCCGGGACAGATTAATTCACCCCTCCACTTT. It yields the protein CASSSPGQINSPLHF.

The chain employs TRBV11-1 and TRBJ2-4; TRBD1 aligns across 11 bases. The CDR3 covers 18 residues. After removal of 1 base from V and 0 bases from J, the junction contained 5 bases not matched to a gene. From germline, CDR1 is SGHAT and CDR2 FQDESV (reference sequence). CDR3 protein: CASSLGTGGERAKNIQYF. DNA of the CDR3: TGTGCCAGCAGCTTAGGGACAGGGGGCGAAAGAGCCAAAAACATTCAGTACTTC.

This clonotype was seen only a few times. The CDR3 region has the DNA TGTGCCAGCAGCCGAGCGGGACAGGGGACAGAGACCCAGTACTTC. As protein: CASSRAGQGTETQYF. The chain uses TRBV5-6 and TRBJ2-5, with 10 bases matching TRBD1. This CDR3 is built from 15 residues. CDR1 is SGHDT and CDR2 is YYEEEE in the germline V gene. V lost 4 bases, J lost 4 bases, and 7 bases stayed unmatched.

This clonotype was recorded many times. The chain couples TRBV20-1 to TRBJ2-3; D not certain. Germline V gene data show CDR1 as DFQATT and CDR2 as SNEGSKA (reference sequence). This CDR3 comprises 12 residues. The germline V and J ends were trimmed by 7 bases and 0 bases, with 8 bases remaining between them. The CDR3 loop reads CSGGPSTDTQYF. CDR3 nucleotides: TGCAGTGGAGGACCGAGCACAGATACGCAGTATTTT.

Here the CDR3 reads CASSLGRLEAFF. The CDR3 region has the DNA TGTGCCAGCAGCTTGGGGCGCCTTGAAGCTTTCTTT. V and J are TRBV5-8 and TRBJ1-1; no firm D call. Germline CDR1 and CDR2: SGHTS and YDEGEE. The V and J ends lost 0 bases and 7 bases respectively, with 7 bases between them. There are 12 residues in the CDR3.

This sequence joins TRBV7-6 and TRBJ2-7, with D uncertain. The CDR3 is 12 amino acids. Germline V gene lookup returns CDR1 SGHVS and CDR2 FNYEAQ. V lost 2 bases, J lost 5 bases, and 7 bases lay in between. This CDR3 is CASSLTLHEQYF. CDR3 in DNA: TGTGCCAGCAGCTTAACCCTACACGAGCAGTACTTC.

V is TRBV15 and J is TRBJ2-2, with D uncertain. The germline V gene has CDR1 LNHNV and CDR2 YYDKDF (reference sequence). The CDR3 covers 16 residues. With 0 bases removed from V and 2 bases from J, the gap between germline ends came to 10 bases. The CDR3 nucleotides are TGTGCCACCAGCAGAGATCGGGCAGCCAACACCGGGGAGCTGTTTTTT. It translates to CATSRDRAANTGELFF.

This clonotype occurred a few times. V usage is TRBV15 and J usage is TRBJ2-5; D perhaps matches TRBD1 (5 bases). Germline lookup yields CDR1 LNHNV and CDR2 YYDKDF (reference sequence). The CDR3 extends over 13 amino acids. V lost 3 bases and J lost 4, with 9 bases in between. In nucleotides, the CDR3 is TGTGCCACCAGCAGTTTAGACAGAGAGACCCAGTACTTC. Translation gives CATSSLDRETQYF.

This clonotype was detected a few times. The CDR3 protein is CSVAGRLTDTQYF. The CDR3 nucleotides are TGCAGCGTCGCCGGAAGGTTAACAGATACGCAGTATTTT. The chain combines TRBV29-1 with TRBJ2-3; D call uncertain. CDR3 length equals 13 residues. V was shortened by 6 bases and J by 3 bases, with 13 bases between the two germline ends. In germline, CDR1 is SQVTM, CDR2 ANQGSEA.

The gene calls are TRBV19 and TRBJ1-3; TRBD1 is a possible D gene (6 bases). There are 14 residues in the CDR3. Trimming removed 7 bases at V and 2 bases at J, with 12 bases between. CDR1 LNHDA and CDR2 SQIVND come from the germline V gene (reference sequence). The CDR3 is CASIGGPAGNTIYF. CDR3 DNA: TGTGCCAGTATTGGGGGGCCGGCTGGAAACACCATATATTTT.

This clonotype was observed a handful of times. This chain links TRBV20-1 with TRBJ2-1; TRBD2 matches at 9 bases. Trimming removed 3 bases from V and 10 bases from J; junction bases left unmatched: 13. The V gene's germline CDR1 is DFQATT and CDR2 SNEGSKA (reference sequence). This CDR3 has 15 amino acids. The CDR3 DNA reads TGCAGTGCTAGGAGGTTGGCGGGGGGGCCCAAGGAGCAGTTCTTC. Its translation: CSARRLAGGPKEQFF.

This chain connects TRBV25-1 to TRBJ2-5; D is uncertain. The CDR3 is 10 residues long. The germline V gene encodes CDR1 MGHDK and CDR2 SYGVNS. The V gene lost 8 bases and the J gene lost 5 bases, with 6 bases spanning the gap. In DNA form, the CDR3 reads TGTGCCAGCGCCCGTGAGACCCAGTACTTC. It translates to CASARETQYF.

This chain connects TRBV3-1 to TRBJ1-6; a possible D gene is TRBD1 (5 bases). This CDR3 comprises 14 residues. The V gene's germline CDR1 is LGHDT and CDR2 YNNKEL (reference sequence). V was shortened by 4 bases and J by 10 bases, with 14 bases between the two germline ends. The chain's CDR3 is CASSRAGARSPLHF. The DNA of the CDR3 is TGTGCCAGCAGCCGCGCCGGGGCGAGGTCACCCCTCCACTTT.

The sample holds a few counts of this clonotype. V usage is TRBV7-9 and J usage is TRBJ2-1, with 8 bases identical to TRBD2. Germline lookup yields CDR1 SEHNR and CDR2 FQNEAQ (reference sequence). The CDR3 loop spans 16 amino acids. V was pared by 3 bases and J by 4 bases, with 8 bases of the junction left unmatched. CDR3 sequence (DNA): TGTGCCAGCAGCTTGAGTGGCGGGAGGCCGTACAATGAGCAGTTCTTC. This translates into CASSLSGGRPYNEQFF.